This record covers a single TCR beta chain. Its antigen remains unidentified. The PCR was carried out with 60 Vbeta primers and 13 Jbeta primers. The method was immunoSEQ multiplex PCR; TCRdb's version includes in-frame clones alone and lacks a portion of them. The data show around 200,000 clones, with 77% seen just once and roughly 2.5% held by the top ten. The data were obtained in a study of cytomegalovirus exposure and HLA in healthy donors. Overall study findings and caveats: Reportedly, cytomegalovirus status was diagnosed with high sensitivity and specificity.

Sequencing was done on a sample of PBMCs. This receptor was obtained from a woman in her sixties or seventies in good health and CMV-seropositive.

The CDR3 bases are TGTGCCAGTAGTATCCAGTCTGGAAACACCATATATTTT. It specifies CASSIQSGNTIYF. The V gene is TRBV19, the J gene TRBJ1-3; unclear D gene. The CDR3 length is 13 residues. Germline V gene sequence: CDR1 LNHDA, CDR2 SQIVND (reference sequence). The ends were cut back, 3 bases at V and 1 base at J, with 4 bases in the middle.